A selection of T cell receptor beta chains follows, all from one sample in a study of blood T cell repertoires in COVID-19. Measured with immunoSEQ multiplex PCR; TCRdb has only the in-frame clones, and not every one. The repertoire holds about 140,000 clones, with less than 90% as singletons. Input material: PBMCs or T cells enriched from blood (not recorded which). These receptors all come from a man aged 35 to 55 with acute COVID-19. Each CDR3 is given with its conserved first and last residue. The order of the fields is V gene, D gene, J gene, clone size, CDR3 DNA, CDR3 protein. D genes are given only for firm matches. Some rows have no size entry. The others give once, few or many, or a class for an expanded clone.

TRBV19	TRBD1	TRBJ1-6	-	TGTGCCAGTAGTAGCCTCGACAGGGACAATTCACCCCTCCACTTT	CASSSLDRDNSPLHF
TRBV10-3	-	TRBJ1-1	-	TGTGCCATCAGTGAGTCGCTAGTGCCCCGCCGGGACATGAACACTGAAGCTTTCTTT	CAISESLVPRRDMNTEAFF
TRBV5-6	TRBD1	TRBJ2-5	-	TGTGCCAGCAGCTCTACCGGGACAGGGGTAGAGGAGACCCAGTACTTC	CASSSTGTGVEETQYF
TRBV10-3	TRBD2	TRBJ2-3	-	TGTGCCATCAGTGGCGGGAGGACGACAGATACGCAGTATTTT	CAISGGRTTDTQYF
TRBV5-6	-	TRBJ1-5	-	TGTGCCAGCAGCTCTCAACTAGGTTCGAGCAATCAGCCCCAGCATTTT	CASSSQLGSSNQPQHF
TRBV7-9	-	TRBJ2-7	-	TGTGCCAGCAGCGCCCCCCTAAGCTCCTACGAGCAGTACTTC	CASSAPLSSYEQYF
TRBV11-2	TRBD1	TRBJ2-2	-	TGTGCCAGCAGCTTAGTGCAGGGGGCCATCGGGGAGCTGTTTTTT	CASSLVQGAIGELFF
TRBV29-1	-	TRBJ2-3	-	TGCAGCGTTGGGTCAGGGTCCGTTACAGATACGCAGTATTTT	CSVGSGSVTDTQYF
TRBV9	TRBD1	TRBJ1-4	-	TGTGCCAGCAGCGTAGGTCAGGGGGCGGGTGAAAAACTGTTTTTT	CASSVGQGAGEKLFF
TRBV9	-	TRBJ2-1	-	TGTGCCAGCAGCGTAGGGGGCCCCGGCGAGCAGTTCTTC	CASSVGGPGEQFF
TRBV7-9	TRBD2	TRBJ2-1	once	TGTGCCAGCAGCTTAGCCCCCCGACTAGCGGGGAGAAACAATGAGCAGTTCTTC	CASSLAPRLAGRNNEQFF
TRBV15	TRBD1	TRBJ2-2	-	TGTGCCACCAGCCAGGACAGGACGAACACCGGGGAGCTGTTTTTT	CATSQDRTNTGELFF
TRBV10-1	TRBD1	TRBJ2-7	-	TGCGCCAGCAGCCGGAGGGACAGGGTCCTCTTC	CASSRRDRVLF
TRBV12-3/TRBV12-4	-	TRBJ1-2	-	TGTGCCAGCAGTTTGGGAGATGGCTACACCTTC	CASSLGDGYTF
TRBV6-2/TRBV6-3	-	TRBJ1-5	-	TGTGCCAGCAGTCCCCCCGAGGACAGCTTAAATCAGCCCCAGCATTTT	CASSPPEDSLNQPQHF
TRBV7-9	-	TRBJ1-6	few	TGTGCCAGCAGCTCATCAGGGTTCTCCTATAATTCACCCCTCCACTTT	CASSSSGFSYNSPLHF